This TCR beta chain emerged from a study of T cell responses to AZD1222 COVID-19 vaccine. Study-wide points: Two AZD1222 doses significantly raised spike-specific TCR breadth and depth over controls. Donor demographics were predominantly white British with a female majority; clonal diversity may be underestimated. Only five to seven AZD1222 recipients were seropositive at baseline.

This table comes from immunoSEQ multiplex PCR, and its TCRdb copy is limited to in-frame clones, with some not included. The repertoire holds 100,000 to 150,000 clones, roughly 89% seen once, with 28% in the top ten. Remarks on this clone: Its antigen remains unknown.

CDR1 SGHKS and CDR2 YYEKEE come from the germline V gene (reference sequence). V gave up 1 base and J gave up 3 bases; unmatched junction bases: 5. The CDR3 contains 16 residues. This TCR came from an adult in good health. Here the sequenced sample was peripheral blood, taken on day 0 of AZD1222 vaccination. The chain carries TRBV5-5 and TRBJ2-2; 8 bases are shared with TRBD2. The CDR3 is CASSLRGGKDTGELFF. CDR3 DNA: TGTGCCAGCAGCTTGCGGGGGGGCAAGGACACCGGGGAGCTGTTTTTT.